One sample yielded the 10 T cell receptor beta chains listed below, sequenced in a study of T cells after yellow fever vaccination. TCRdb re-derived calls from the 5' RACE reads in MiXCR, one entry per CDR3 protein. The repertoire includes 60,000 to 75,000 distinct CDR3 sequences, 5% to 8% of them detected once, and about 39% sits in the top ten. The source material was CD8+ T cells sorted from PBMCs, sampled roughly 45 days after the first yellow fever vaccination. Receptors were obtained from a man younger than 35 who received the YFV17D yellow fever vaccine.

This clonotype was found a few times. The chain recombines TRBV5-1 with TRBJ2-2, with D perhaps matching TRBD1 (6 bases). The germline gives CDR1 SGHRS, CDR2 YFSETQ. Trimming removed 0 bases from V and 1 base from J, with 13 bases in between. The CDR3 spans 17 residues. CDR3 sequence (DNA): TGCGCCAGCAGCTTGGCACTGACAGGAGTGAACACCGGGGAGCTGTTTTTT. This gives the protein CASSLALTGVNTGELFF.

This clonotype showed up just once. Relative to the germline gene, one junction end is altered; a read error may explain this. The chain combines TRBV9 with TRBJ2-1, with 11 nucleotides matching TRBD2. Germline V CDR1 and CDR2: SGDLS, YYNGEE. The CDR3 is 15 residues long. CDR3 DNA sequence: TGTGACAGCAGCGCGAGACTAGCGGGGAACAATGAGCAGTTCTTC. Its protein product is CDSSARLAGNNEQFF.

The CDR3 bases are TGTGCCAGCAGTTTTGAGGACGTTCGGGTCATGAACACTGAAGCTTTCTTT. As protein: CASSFEDVRVMNTEAFF. The chain has TRBV12-3 or TRBV12-4 and TRBJ1-1; D call uncertain. The CDR3 loop spans 17 amino acids. V was cut by 3 bases and J by 0 bases, with 17 bases left in between.

About this clonotype: With a much larger clone just one base away, this may be a read error. The chain links TRBV7-9 to TRBJ1-5; D is perhaps TRBD1 (5 bases). Germline V gene sequence: CDR1 SEHNR, CDR2 FQNEAQ (reference sequence). The CDR3 loop spans 14 amino acids. CDR3 bases: TGTGCCATTGTCCAGGGTGGAAGCAATCGGCCCCAGCATTTT. This translates into CAIVQGGSNRPQHF.

This clonotype was observed at least ten times. The chain recombines TRBV20-1 with TRBJ2-1, with 11 bases lining up with TRBD1. Germline-derived CDR1 and CDR2 are DFQATT and SNEGSKA (reference sequence). The CDR3 is made up of 12 amino acids. CDR3 amino acids: CRKGQGGNEQFF. The CDR3 bases are TGCAGGAAGGGACAGGGGGGCAATGAGCAGTTCTTC.

The sample holds many counts of this clonotype. V is TRBV4-3 and J is TRBJ2-5; D is uncertain. There are 14 residues in the CDR3. Looked up from germline, CDR1 is LGHNA and CDR2 is YSLEER. Trimming cost V 0 bases and J 5 bases, with 10 bases left between them. The CDR3 reads CASSQDQSFETQYF. In DNA, the CDR3 is TGCGCCAGCAGCCAAGATCAGAGTTTTGAGACCCAGTACTTC.

Concerning this clonotype: A much more abundant neighbour one base away suggests this may be a read error. The V call is TRBV6-4, the J call TRBJ2-3, with D possibly TRBD2 on 6 matching bases. In germline, CDR1 is MRHNA, CDR2 SNTAGT. CDR3 length: 14 residues. Trimming stripped 3 bases from V and 5 bases from J, with 12 bases between. The CDR3 DNA follows: TGTGCCAGCAGTGAGGCCCGGGGGATAGATACGCAGTATTTT. The encoded protein is CASSEARGIDTQYF.

The chain uses TRBV20-1 and TRBJ2-7, with 9 nucleotides matching TRBD2. Germline CDR1 and CDR2: DFQATT and SNEGSKA (reference sequence). The CDR3 consists of 16 residues. V lost 0 bases to trimming and J lost 4 bases; unmatched junction nucleotides: 10. CDR3 loop: CSARDILAGGRYEQYF. CDR3 in DNA: TGCAGTGCTAGAGATATCCTCGCGGGGGGGCGGTACGAGCAGTACTTC.

This clonotype has ten or more counts. The CDR3 protein is CASSYSGWELFF. The CDR3 nucleotides are TGTGCCAGCAGTTACTCTGGGTGGGAGCTGTTTTTT. The chain links TRBV6-5 to TRBJ2-2; no clear D gene. CDR1 is MNHEY, CDR2 SVGAGI, per germline. The CDR3 contains 12 residues. With 0 bases removed from V and 9 bases from J, the gap between germline ends came to 5 bases.

This clonotype was counted at least ten times. The chain recombines TRBV6-2 or TRBV6-3 with TRBJ1-1, with D uncertain. Trimming took 0 bases from V and 1 from J, leaving 9 bases between them. The CDR3 consists of 15 residues. Looked up from germline, CDR1 is MNHEY and CDR2 is SVGEGT. CDR3 bases: TGTGCCAGCAGTTACTCGCTTGGGTCGAACACTGAAGCTTTCTTT. Translated: CASSYSLGSNTEAFF.